These T cell receptor beta chains were read from a single sample in a study of blood T cell dynamics during melanoma immunotherapy. Some clones are missing from TCRdb's copy, which holds only in-frame ones; the method was immunoSEQ multiplex PCR. The table includes 14,000 to 15,000 clones, around 88% detected once. The sample consisted of blood, taken from a patient treated with checkpoint blockade. These receptors all stem from a human donor with melanoma. Each CDR3 is given with its conserved first and last residue. A D gene is named only where the DNA matches it firmly. Clone size is not always given. Where it is, it says once, few, many or a class for expanded clones.

clone_size j_call d_call v_call cdr3_nt cdr3_aa
- TRBJ1-1 - TRBV4-1 TGCGCCAGCAACCTCCACGGGGGCCCGAACACTGAAGCTTTCTTT CASNLHGGPNTEAFF
once TRBJ2-5 - TRBV9 TGTGCCAGCAGCCCCGGCCGGGGGCGCCAAGAGACCCAGTACTTC CASSPGRGRQETQYF
- TRBJ2-7 - TRBV29-1 TGCAGCGTGACAGGCCGGTGGGACCCCTACGAGCAGTACTTC CSVTGRWDPYEQYF
- TRBJ2-5 - TRBV9 TGTGCCAGCACCAGGGGGGTTGATAGTAAGACCCAGTACTTC CASTRGVDSKTQYF
few TRBJ2-7 - TRBV4-1 TGCGCCAGCAGCCAAGTTATAGGTCTGGGCGAGCAGTACTTC CASSQVIGLGEQYF
- TRBJ2-7 TRBD1 TRBV18 TGTGCCAGCTCCCCCCAGGGGGCGTACGAGCAGTACTTC CASSPQGAYEQYF
- TRBJ2-7 - TRBV7-2 TGTGCCAGCAGCTCGGCGGCAGGGGGGTACGAGCAGTACTTC CASSSAAGGYEQYF
- TRBJ2-5 TRBD1 TRBV9 TGTGCCAGCACCAACGGGCCAGGGGGCTATGAGACCCAGTACTTC CASTNGPGGYETQYF
- TRBJ2-5 - TRBV7-6 TGTGCCAGCAGTGTCTCAGACCAAGGGACCCAGTACTTC CASSVSDQGTQYF
- TRBJ2-3 TRBD1 TRBV13 TGTGCCAGCAGCTTATTTTTCCCGGGACAGGGAACAGATACGCAGTATTTT CASSLFFPGQGTDTQYF